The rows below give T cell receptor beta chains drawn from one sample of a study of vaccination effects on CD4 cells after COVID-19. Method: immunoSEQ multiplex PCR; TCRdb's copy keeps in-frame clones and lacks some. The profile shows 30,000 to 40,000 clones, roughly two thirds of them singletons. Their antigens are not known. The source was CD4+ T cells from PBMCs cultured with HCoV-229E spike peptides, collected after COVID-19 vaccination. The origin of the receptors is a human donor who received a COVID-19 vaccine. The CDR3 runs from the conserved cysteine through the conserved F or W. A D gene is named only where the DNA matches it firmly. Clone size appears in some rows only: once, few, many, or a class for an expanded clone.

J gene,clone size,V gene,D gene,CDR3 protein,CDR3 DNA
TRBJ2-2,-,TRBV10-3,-,CAISESGGTNTGELFF,TGTGCCATCAGTGAGTCGGGCGGGACTAACACCGGGGAGCTGTTTTTT
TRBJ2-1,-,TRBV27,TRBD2,CASSPGLYVYEQFF,TGTGCCAGCAGTCCGGGACTATACGTCTATGAGCAGTTCTTC
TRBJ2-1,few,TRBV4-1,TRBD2,CASSRGGLVPSYNEQFF,TGCGCCAGCAGCCGAGGGGGACTAGTTCCATCCTACAATGAGCAGTTCTTC
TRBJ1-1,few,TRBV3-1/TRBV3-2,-,CASRAGGEAFF,TGTGCCAGCAGGGCTGGGGGCGAAGCTTTCTTT
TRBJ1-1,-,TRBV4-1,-,CASSQEESVNTEAFF,TGCGCCAGCAGCCAAGAGGAGTCAGTGAACACTGAAGCTTTCTTT
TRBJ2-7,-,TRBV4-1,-,CASSQGGAFSYEQYF,TGCGCCAGCAGCCAAGGGGGCGCCTTCTCCTACGAGCAGTACTTC
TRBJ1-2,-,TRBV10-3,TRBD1,CAISAGQEKNYGYTF,TGTGCCATCAGCGCCGGACAGGAGAAGAACTATGGCTACACCTTC
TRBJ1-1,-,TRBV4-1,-,CASSRVLTRRFTEAFF,TGCGCCAGCAGCCGGGTGTTGACGAGGAGGTTCACTGAAGCTTTCTTT
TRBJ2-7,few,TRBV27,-,CASSLSTLGSYEQYF,TGTGCCAGCAGTTTATCTACGTTAGGCAGCTACGAGCAGTACTTC
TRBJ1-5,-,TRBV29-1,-,CSVGGGISNQPQHF,TGCAGCGTCGGGGGGGGGATTAGCAATCAGCCCCAGCATTTT
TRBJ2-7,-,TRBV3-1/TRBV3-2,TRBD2,CASSHSGRDYEQYF,TGTGCCAGCAGCCATAGCGGGAGAGACTACGAGCAGTACTTC
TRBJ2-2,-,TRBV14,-,CASSKTIDSRRAGELFF,TGTGCCAGCAGCAAAACAATCGACTCGCGGCGGGCCGGGGAGCTGTTTTTT
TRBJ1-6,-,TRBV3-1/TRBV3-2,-,CASSQGLGLGSPLHF,TGTGCCAGCAGCCAAGGTTTAGGGCTCGGTTCACCCCTCCACTTT
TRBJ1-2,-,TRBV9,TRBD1,CASRNPKADRAHYGYTF,TGTGCCAGCAGGAACCCAAAAGCGGACAGGGCCCACTATGGCTACACCTTC
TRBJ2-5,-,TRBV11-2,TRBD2,CASSLGQTSGTQGGTQYF,TGTGCCAGCAGCTTAGGCCAGACTAGCGGAACGCAAGGTGGGACCCAGTACTTC
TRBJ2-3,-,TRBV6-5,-,CASGVESRGTQYF,TGTGCCAGCGGCGTAGAGTCTAGGGGGACGCAGTATTTT
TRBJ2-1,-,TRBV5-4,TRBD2,CASSLLSAGEQFF,TGTGCCAGCAGCTTGCTCTCAGCGGGAGAGCAGTTCTTC
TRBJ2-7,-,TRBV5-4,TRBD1,CASSSQGAVDEQYF,TGTGCCAGCAGCTCACAGGGGGCGGTTGACGAGCAGTACTTC
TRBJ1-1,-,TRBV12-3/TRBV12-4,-,CASSLSREAFF,TGTGCCAGCAGTTTATCCAGGGAAGCTTTCTTT
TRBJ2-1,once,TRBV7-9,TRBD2,CASSFPGLRYNEQFF,TGTGCCAGCAGCTTTCCGGGACTACGCTACAATGAGCAGTTCTTC
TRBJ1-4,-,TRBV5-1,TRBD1,CASSRTGLDEKLFF,TGCGCCAGCAGCCGGACAGGGTTGGATGAAAAACTGTTTTTT
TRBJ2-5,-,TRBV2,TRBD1,CASKPGQGEWETQYF,TGTGCCAGCAAGCCGGGACAGGGGGAATGGGAGACCCAGTACTTC
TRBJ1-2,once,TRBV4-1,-,CASSQDWGVYGYTF,TGCGCCAGCAGCCAAGACTGGGGTGTCTATGGCTACACCTTC
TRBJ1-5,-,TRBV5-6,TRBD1,CASSQGTVANQPQHF,TGTGCCAGCAGCCAGGGGACAGTAGCAAATCAGCCCCAGCATTTT
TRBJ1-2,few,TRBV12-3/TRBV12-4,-,CASSLAGQTGYTF,TGTGCCAGCAGTTTAGCTGGACAGACCGGCTACACCTTC
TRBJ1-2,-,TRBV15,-,CATSRGQTVSYGYTF,TGTGCCACCAGCAGAGGACAAACAGTTTCCTATGGCTACACCTTC
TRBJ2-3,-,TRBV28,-,CASKPGIGDYRDTDTQYF,TGTGCCAGCAAACCGGGGATCGGAGATTATCGGGACACAGATACGCAGTATTTT
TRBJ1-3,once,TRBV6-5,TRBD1,CASSGQGNGNTIYF,TGTGCCAGCAGCGGACAGGGCAATGGAAACACCATATATTTT
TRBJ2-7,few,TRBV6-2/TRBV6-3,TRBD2,CASSSGTSGRSFSYEQYF,TGTGCCAGCAGTTCCGGGACTAGCGGGAGGTCCTTCTCCTACGAGCAGTACTTC
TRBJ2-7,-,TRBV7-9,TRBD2,CASSLAGVSEQYF,TGTGCCAGCAGCTTGGCGGGGGTGTCCGAGCAGTACTTC
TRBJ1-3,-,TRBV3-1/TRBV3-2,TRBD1,CASSPSTGASRGNTIYF,TGTGCCAGCAGTCCATCTACAGGGGCCTCACGAGGAAACACCATATATTTT
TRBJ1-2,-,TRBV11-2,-,CASSFLFGDYGYTF,TGTGCCAGCAGCTTCCTCTTTGGGGACTATGGCTACACCTTC
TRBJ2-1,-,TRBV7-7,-,CASSLARDTYNEQFF,TGTGCCAGCAGCTTAGCGCGGGACACATACAATGAGCAGTTCTTC
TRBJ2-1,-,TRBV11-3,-,CASSLLSGSYNEQFF,TGTGCCAGCAGCTTACTTAGTGGGTCCTACAATGAGCAGTTCTTC
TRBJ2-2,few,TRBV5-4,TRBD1,CASSFMDRGAGELFF,TGTGCCAGCAGCTTTATGGACAGGGGGGCCGGGGAGCTGTTTTTT
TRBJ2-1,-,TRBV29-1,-,CSVEELGKKQFF,TGCAGCGTTGAAGAACTAGGTAAAAAGCAGTTCTTC
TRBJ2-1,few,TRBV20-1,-,CSASRGGAGGEQFF,TGCAGTGCTAGTAGGGGGGGGGCCGGCGGTGAGCAGTTCTTC
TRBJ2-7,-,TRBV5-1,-,CASSSGTTGEQYF,TGCGCCAGCAGCTCCGGGACCACGGGAGAGCAGTACTTC
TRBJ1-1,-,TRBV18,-,CASSAVPPEAFF,TGTGCCAGCTCAGCCGTACCGCCTGAAGCTTTCTTT
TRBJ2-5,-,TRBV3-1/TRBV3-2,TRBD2,CASSQTSGGAQTTQYF,TGTGCCAGCAGCCAAACTAGCGGGGGGGCCCAGACCACCCAGTACTTC
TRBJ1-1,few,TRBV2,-,CASRNREDTEAFF,TGTGCCAGCAGAAACAGGGAGGACACTGAAGCTTTCTTT
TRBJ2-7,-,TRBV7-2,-,CASTRGGIPLDEQYF,TGTGCCAGCACTAGGGGGGGGATCCCGCTAGACGAGCAGTACTTC
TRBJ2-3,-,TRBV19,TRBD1,CASRNRGLTDTQYF,TGTGCCAGTAGGAACAGGGGGCTGACAGATACGCAGTATTTT
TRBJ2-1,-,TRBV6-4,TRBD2,CASSLAGDSNEQFF,TGTGCCAGCAGTCTAGCGGGAGATAGCAATGAGCAGTTCTTC
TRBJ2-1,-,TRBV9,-,CASSVEAGLASDEQFF,TGTGCCAGCAGCGTAGAGGCGGGACTGGCTTCGGATGAGCAGTTCTTC
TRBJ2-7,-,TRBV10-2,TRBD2,CASSKGTSGSGRYEQYF,TGCGCCAGCAGCAAAGGGACTAGCGGGAGCGGCCGCTACGAGCAGTACTTC
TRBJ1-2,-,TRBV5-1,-,CASSLGPGDNYGYTF,TGCGCCAGCAGCTTGGGCCCGGGTGATAACTATGGCTACACCTTC
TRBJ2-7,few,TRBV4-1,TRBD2,CASSSLATSGPYEQYF,TGCGCCAGCAGCTCCCTCGCGACTAGCGGTCCCTACGAGCAGTACTTC
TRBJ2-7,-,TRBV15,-,CATSRDAVYEQYF,TGTGCCACCAGCAGAGATGCAGTCTACGAGCAGTACTTC
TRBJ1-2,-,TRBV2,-,CASSDQGMGYGYTF,TGTGCCAGCAGTGACCAGGGTATGGGGTATGGCTACACCTTC
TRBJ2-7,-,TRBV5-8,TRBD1,CASSLGGTGYEQYF,TGTGCCAGCAGCTTGGGTGGGACAGGTTACGAGCAGTACTTC
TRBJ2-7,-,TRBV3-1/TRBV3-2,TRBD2,CASSRKFFGLAGSSYEQYF,TGTGCCAGCAGCCGAAAATTCTTCGGACTAGCGGGAAGCTCCTACGAGCAGTACTTC